The rows below give T cell receptor beta chains drawn from one sample of a study of blood T cell dynamics during melanoma immunotherapy. Assay: immunoSEQ multiplex PCR; the TCRdb copy retains only in-frame clones and omits some. The profile shows 15,000 to 20,000 clones, 90% to 95% of them singletons. The sample in question was blood, obtained from a patient treated with checkpoint blockade. The receptors come from a human donor with melanoma. Each CDR3 is given with its conserved first and last residue. Each record gives: clone size, V gene, D gene, J gene, CDR3 protein, CDR3 DNA. D genes are given only for firm matches. Clone size is shown for a subset of rows, as once, few, many or a class of expanded clone.

>-|TRBV7-3|TRBD1|TRBJ2-7
CASSLTGQGLYEQYF
TGTGCCAGCAGCTTAACTGGACAGGGGCTTTACGAGCAGTACTTC
>-|TRBV5-1|-|TRBJ1-5
CASSSEGGNQPQHF
TGCGCCAGCAGCTCGGAAGGGGGCAATCAGCCCCAGCATTTT
>-|TRBV4-3|-|TRBJ2-2
CASSQGTGRYTGELFF
TGCGCCAGCAGCCAAGGCACGGGCCGCTACACCGGGGAGCTGTTTTTT
>-|TRBV19|TRBD1|TRBJ1-6
CASSKGPGGSYNSPLHF
TGTGCCAGTAGTAAGGGCCCAGGGGGCTCCTATAATTCACCCCTCCACTTT
>once|TRBV11-2|-|TRBJ2-3
CASSITGGGRDTQYF
TGTGCCAGCAGTATAACCGGAGGAGGAAGAGATACGCAGTATTTT
>-|TRBV11-2|-|TRBJ2-7
CASSPIGRDGAYEQYF
TGTGCCAGCAGCCCAATCGGGCGGGACGGAGCCTACGAGCAGTACTTC
>-|TRBV9|-|TRBJ1-2
CASSVGLSQNYGYTF
TGTGCCAGCAGCGTAGGCTTGTCTCAGAACTATGGCTACACCTTC
>-|TRBV15|-|TRBJ1-5
CATSSQGFDQPQHF
TGTGCCACCAGCAGTCAGGGTTTTGATCAGCCCCAGCATTTT
>-|TRBV28|TRBD1|TRBJ2-1
CASSSPQTGKRVF
TGTGCCAGCAGTTCCCCTCAGACAGGGAAGAGGGTCTTC
>-|TRBV9|TRBD1|TRBJ2-2
CASRPTGTNTGELFF
TGTGCCAGCAGACCGACAGGGACGAACACCGGGGAGCTGTTTTTT
>-|TRBV6-5|TRBD1|TRBJ2-4
CASRLDRAENIQYF
TGTGCCAGCAGATTGGACAGGGCGGAAAACATTCAGTACTTC
>-|TRBV30|-|TRBJ2-7
CAWSEVRTPRREQYF
TGTGCCTGGAGTGAGGTGAGGACTCCCCGGCGCGAGCAGTACTTC
>-|TRBV6-5|-|TRBJ1-3
CASSSGWSAGNTIYF
TGTGCCAGCAGCTCAGGGTGGTCAGCTGGAAACACCATATATTTT
>once|TRBV9|-|TRBJ2-2
CASSVAAGWAGELFF
TGTGCCAGCAGCGTAGCGGCCGGGTGGGCCGGGGAGCTGTTTTTT
>-|TRBV6-5|-|TRBJ1-2
CASSLGNYGYTF
TGTGCCAGCAGTTTGGGGAACTATGGCTACACCTTC
>once|TRBV9|-|TRBJ2-7
CASSVANGIYEQYF
TGTGCCAGCAGCGTAGCGAACGGTATCTACGAGCAGTACTTC
>once|TRBV10-3|TRBD1|TRBJ1-5
CAISEATGGQPQHF
TGTGCCATCAGTGAGGCGACAGGGGGACAGCCCCAGCATTTT
>-|TRBV5-8|TRBD2|TRBJ2-3
CASSPGLAGGLGDTQYF
TGTGCCAGCAGCCCTGGACTAGCGGGAGGGCTAGGGGATACGCAGTATTTT
>once|TRBV6-5|-|TRBJ1-5
CASSLTPYQPQHF
TGTGCCAGCAGCCTTACGCCCTACCAGCCCCAGCATTTT
>-|TRBV4-1|TRBD1|TRBJ2-7
CASSQALGTGFGIYEQYF
TGCGCCAGCAGCCAAGCCCTCGGGACAGGGTTTGGGATATACGAGCAGTACTTC
>-|TRBV6-6|-|TRBJ1-5
CASSRPYQPQHF
TGTGCCAGCAGTCGCCCATACCAGCCCCAGCATTTT
>-|TRBV4-2|-|TRBJ1-1
CASSLPRGRMNTEAFF
TGTGCCAGCAGCTTACCCCGCGGCAGAATGAACACTGAAGCTTTCTTT
>-|TRBV28|-|TRBJ1-5
CASEGLSNQPQHF
TGTGCCAGCGAGGGGTTAAGCAATCAGCCCCAGCATTTT
>-|TRBV7-2|TRBD1|TRBJ1-5
CASSSRTGSNQPQHF
TGTGCCAGCAGCTCCAGGACAGGGTCAAATCAGCCCCAGCATTTT
>-|TRBV5-4|-|TRBJ1-1
CASSFTQGLNTEAFF
TGTGCCAGCAGCTTTACTCAGGGATTGAACACTGAAGCTTTCTTT
>-|TRBV28|-|TRBJ1-1
CASSLSGSLGRAFF
TGTGCCAGCAGTTTATCAGGGTCGCTAGGTCGGGCTTTCTTT
>-|TRBV11-3|TRBD1|TRBJ2-2
CASSLEGTDNTGELFF
TGTGCCAGCAGCTTAGAAGGGACAGATAACACCGGGGAGCTGTTTTTT
>-|TRBV28|TRBD1|TRBJ1-4
CASSLSYRGNEKLFF
TGTGCCAGCAGTTTATCCTACAGGGGTAATGAAAAACTGTTTTTT
>-|TRBV30|TRBD1|TRBJ1-3
CAWSSKDRAGNTIYF
TGTGCCTGGAGCTCTAAGGACAGGGCGGGAAACACCATATATTTT
>-|TRBV30|-|TRBJ1-2
CAWRATPITYGYTF
TGTGCCTGGAGAGCGACACCGATTACGTATGGCTACACCTTC
>-|TRBV27|-|TRBJ2-7
CASSLGQSEQYF
TGTGCCAGCAGTTTAGGACAAAGCGAGCAGTACTTC
>few|TRBV28|-|TRBJ1-5
CASSLLAGKDQPQHF
TGTGCCAGCAGTTTATTGGCAGGGAAAGATCAGCCCCAGCATTTT
>few|TRBV9|-|TRBJ2-2
CASSDSTSNTGELFF
TGTGCCAGCAGCGACTCAACCTCGAACACCGGGGAGCTGTTTTTT
>-|TRBV5-6|-|TRBJ1-5
CASSSSAVRDQPQHF
TGTGCCAGCAGCTCGTCGGCGGTAAGGGATCAGCCCCAGCATTTT
>once|TRBV9|-|TRBJ1-4
CASSDGGSGNEKLFF
TGTGCCAGCAGTGACGGTGGGTCGGGTAATGAAAAACTGTTTTTT
>-|TRBV4-2|TRBD1|TRBJ1-2
CASSQGQGEYGYTF
TGTGCCAGCAGCCAGGGACAGGGAGAATATGGCTACACCTTC
>once|TRBV19|-|TRBJ2-1
CASSIGGSYNEQFF
TGTGCCAGTAGTATAGGGGGCTCCTACAATGAGCAGTTCTTC
>-|TRBV7-3|-|TRBJ2-1
CASSLRPLGEQFF
TGTGCCAGCAGCTTAAGACCCCTGGGTGAGCAGTTCTTC
>-|TRBV28|TRBD1|TRBJ2-3
CASSFFQGVSTDTQYF
TGTGCCAGCAGTTTCTTCCAGGGGGTAAGCACAGATACGCAGTATTTT
>-|TRBV27|TRBD2|TRBJ2-5
CASSFRAGGQETQYF
TGTGCCAGCAGTTTTCGAGCGGGGGGTCAAGAGACCCAGTACTTC
>-|TRBV28|-|TRBJ1-2
CASSLRAGGTGYTF
TGTGCCAGCAGTTTAAGGGCGGGGGGTACTGGCTACACCTTC
>-|TRBV7-3|-|TRBJ2-3
CASSLLGLPDTQYF
TGTGCCAGCAGCTTACTCGGACTTCCAGATACGCAGTATTTT
>-|TRBV19|-|TRBJ2-1
CASSIPASYNEQFF
TGTGCCAGTAGTATACCGGCTAGCTACAATGAGCAGTTCTTC
>-|TRBV9|-|TRBJ1-1
CASSVARETVYTEAFF
TGTGCCAGCAGCGTAGCTCGAGAGACAGTATACACTGAAGCTTTCTTT
>-|TRBV2|-|TRBJ1-1
CASSDLGYNTEAFF
TGTGCCAGCAGTGACCTGGGATATAACACTGAAGCTTTCTTT
>-|TRBV7-2|-|TRBJ1-1
CASSLDSRGSLAVTEAFF
TGTGCCAGCAGCTTAGATTCCCGGGGCAGCCTGGCAGTCACTGAAGCTTTCTTT
>-|TRBV6-1|-|TRBJ1-1
CASREIRTTEAFF
TGTGCCAGCAGAGAAATACGGACCACTGAAGCTTTCTTT
>once|TRBV5-6|-|TRBJ2-5
CASSPGRRGQETQYF
TGTGCCAGCAGCCCCGGCCGGAGAGGCCAAGAGACCCAGTACTTC
>-|TRBV9|-|TRBJ1-6
CASRGDESSYNSPLHF
TGTGCCAGCAGGGGAGATGAGAGCTCCTATAATTCACCCCTCCACTTT
>large|TRBV5-6|TRBD1|TRBJ1-1
CASSLGTGGMNTEAFF
TGTGCCAGCAGCTTGGGGACAGGGGGCATGAACACTGAAGCTTTCTTT
>-|TRBV9|TRBD1|TRBJ1-4
CASSEEQGRNEKLFF
TGTGCCAGCAGCGAAGAACAGGGGAGGAATGAAAAACTGTTTTTT
>-|TRBV14|TRBD1|TRBJ2-7
CASSQGPGTGNYEQYF
TGTGCCAGCAGCCAAGGCCCGGGGACAGGCAACTACGAGCAGTACTTC
>-|TRBV13|TRBD2|TRBJ2-1
CASSATWGLALYNEQFF
TGTGCCAGCAGCGCTACCTGGGGACTAGCCCTTTACAATGAGCAGTTCTTC
>-|TRBV7-2|TRBD2|TRBJ2-1
CASSLDGTNLREQFF
TGTGCCAGCAGCTTAGACGGGACTAACCTACGAGAGCAGTTCTTC
>once|TRBV1|-|TRBJ2-2
CTSSHSLSLAGGPSGELFF
TGCACCAGCAGCCACTCACTTTCCTTGGCGGGGGGGCCGTCCGGGGAGCTGTTTTTT